This TCR beta chain was recovered during a study of CD8 T cells in ankylosing spondylitis. Study-wide results and limits: Both synovial fluid and blood in reactive arthritis had previously been reported to carry some motif variants. CD8+ by phenotype, disease-linked clones were relatively rare in peripheral blood. Disease-linked clones reportedly concentrated significantly in matched ankylosing spondylitis synovial fluid. Several highly homologous variants made up a TCR beta motif that seemed to typify ankylosing spondylitis blood.

This clonotype occurred a few times. What it binds is unknown. Quantitative molecular-barcoded 5'-RACE generated the TCR beta libraries. From the 5' RACE reads, TCRdb called clonotypes with MiXCR, one entry per CDR3 protein. The sample contains 350,000 to 550,000 distinct CDR3 sequences, approximately 26% of which appear only once. Sequencing used blood, either unsorted or a sorted T cell fraction (not recorded which). The TCR was taken from a male donor with ankylosing spondylitis.

The CDR3 loop reads CASSLVQTTGELFF. The CDR3 nucleotides read TGTGCCAGCAGCTTAGTACAGACCACCGGGGAGCTGTTTTTT. The chain is built from TRBV11-3 and TRBJ2-2; D gene ambiguous. There are 14 residues in the CDR3. Trimming cost V 1 base and J 4 bases, with 7 bases left between them. Per germline, CDR1 SGHNT and CDR2 YENEEA.